Below, one T cell receptor beta chain is given with its context. The antigen it recognizes is unknown. No quality values exist for individual bases; no much larger clone is one base distant. The germline V gene gives CDR1 as SNHLY and CDR2 as FYNNEI. Its CDR3 holds 14 amino acids, cysteine through phenylalanine. Solely the CDR3 DNA is kept, with 42 bases framed from the first base. Cut back by 3 bases and 6 bases, the V and J ends lie 14 bases apart. TCRbeta CDR3 regions were amplified from genomic DNA using the immunoSEQ Assay, a bias-controlled multiplex PCR. From the authors' description of their analysis: The number of nucleated cells in each sample was estimated by amplification of reference gene primers within the assay. Sequence reads were collapsed and filtered to measure the absolute abundance of every unique TCRbeta CDR3 rearrangement. Productive Simpson clonality was computed per sample as the square root of Simpson's diversity index over productive rearrangements. This immuneACCESS table, as held by TCRdb, lists in-frame sequences with V and J called but not all clones. Of the missing ones, under half trace to an unresolved V gene in checked studies; the others have no known cause. The D gene and trimming were derived from the DNA, and the V and J assignments and clone size from that table. The sample data list 220,000 or so clones, and approximately 78% of these were observed just once. Less than 9.5% of the sample rests with the top ten.

This sample was included in a study of blood T cell repertoires in COVID-19 (TCRdb year 2020). Background for the entire study: Samples from collaborators originated in the United States, Italy and Spain and spanned both the acute and convalescent phases of COVID-19. The material from the prospective study consisted of cDNA or gDNA derived from T cells, B-cell-depleted T cells, or PBMCs. Subjects who had been exposed to COVID-19, were actively infected with it, or had recovered from it provided the deeply sampled blood TCRbeta repertoires that made up the dataset. The repertoires were released in a freely available public database intended as a resource for research on the immune response to SARS-CoV-2. The samples were drawn from the first 160 participants of the ongoing ImmuneRACE study and from 1,254 subjects provided by 6 global collaborators. A de-identified subject ID, COVID-19 status, age in years and sex were almost always included in the sample metadata. HLA class I and class II types, where available, came from metadata supplied by the sample provider rather than from assay-based typing. General conclusions and limits of the study: The amount of clinical and demographic metadata varied by source and participant and was provided uncurated.

One collaborating source in Seattle enrolled patients while the patients were actively infected and followed the patients over time throughout the course of disease. The collaborating institutions used their own protocols to collect whole blood in K2EDTA tubes. Collaborator samples were shipped for TCRbeta analysis as frozen whole blood, isolated PBMCs, or DNA extracted from either sample type. The sequence was collected from a woman aged 80 or older with COVID-19, enrolled during active disease. This receptor chain uses TRBV2 and TRBJ1-2; TRBD1 might be the D gene, on 6 matching bases. The sample taken for sequencing was peripheral blood. The bases read TGTGCCAGCAGTGATAGGCGGGGGGCGAATGGCTACACCTTC. It specifies CASSDRRGANGYTF. Extended through the reference TRBV2 and TRBJ1-2 proteins, this CDR3 yields the full variable domain: EPEVTQTPSHQVTQMGQEVILRCVPISNHLYFYWYRQILGQKVEFLVSFYNNEISEKSEIFDDQFSVERPDGSNFTLKIRSTKLEDSAMYFCASSDRRGANGYTFGSGTRLTVV.